These 3 T cell receptor beta chains share one sample of origin, sequenced in a study of lung T cells in sarcoidosis with Löfgren's syndrome. One entry per CDR3 protein, called by TCRdb with MiXCR from the reads. This repertoire shows roughly 63,000 distinct CDR3 sequences, approximately 21% found once; its top ten account for 2% to 2.5%. The sample consisted of CD4+ T cells from PBMCs. Receptors originate from a human donor with sarcoidosis (Löfgren's syndrome or another form), or a control subject (not recorded which).

This clonotype was counted only a few times. A much larger clone differs by one base, so this may be a read error. This CDR3 fails to terminate in the conserved phenylalanine or tryptophan, so it likely reflects a read error. The chain recombines TRBV27 with TRBJ1-4; D not certain. The CDR3 length is 15 residues. Germline V gives CDR1 MNHEY, CDR2 SMNVEV (reference sequence). Trimming cost V 6 bases and J 8 bases, with 19 bases left between them. CDR3 protein: CASSLLAAPREKLFL. CDR3 nucleotides: TGTGCCAGCAGCCTCCTCGCAGCCCCTCGAGAAAAACTGTTTCTT.

This clonotype was observed many times. The rearrangement uses TRBV6-1 and TRBJ2-2; 7 bases are a match to TRBD2. The V gene's germline CDR1 is MNHNS and CDR2 SASEGT. The ends lost 7 bases at V and 4 bases at J; junction bases unmatched: 3. The CDR3 sequence is 13 residues long. CDR3 DNA: TGTGCCAGCACAGGGAGGGGCACCGGGGAGCTGTTTTTT. Its translation: CASTGRGTGELFF.

The CDR3 here is CASSSQKGARGTEAFF. The CDR3 DNA follows: TGTGCCAGCTCATCGCAAAAGGGGGCGCGGGGCACTGAAGCTTTCTTT. The chain recombines TRBV18 with TRBJ1-1, with 7 bases aligning to TRBD1. The CDR3 sequence is 16 residues long. J lost 4 bases, V lost 5 bases, and 13 bases had no gene match. Germline-derived CDR1 and CDR2 are KGHSH and LQKENI.